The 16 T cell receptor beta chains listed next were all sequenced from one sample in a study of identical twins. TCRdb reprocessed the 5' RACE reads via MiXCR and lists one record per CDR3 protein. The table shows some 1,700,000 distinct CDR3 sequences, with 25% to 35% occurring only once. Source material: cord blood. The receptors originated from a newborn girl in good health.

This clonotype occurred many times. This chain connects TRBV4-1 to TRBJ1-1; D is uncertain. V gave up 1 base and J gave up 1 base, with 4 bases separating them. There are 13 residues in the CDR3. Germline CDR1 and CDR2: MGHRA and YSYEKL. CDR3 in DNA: TGCGCCAGCAGCCAAGTAAGGAACACTGAAGCTTTCTTT. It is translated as CASSQVRNTEAFF.

Written as DNA, the CDR3 is TGTGCCATCAGTGATGTTGATGGACAGAACACTGAAGCTTTCTTT. It yields the protein CAISDVDGQNTEAFF. The chain combines TRBV10-3 with TRBJ1-1, with D perhaps matching TRBD1 (5 bases). Trimming shortened V by 3 bases and J by 1 base, and 12 bases separated the two germline ends. The CDR3 contains 15 residues. Germline CDR1 and CDR2: ENHRY and SYGVKD.

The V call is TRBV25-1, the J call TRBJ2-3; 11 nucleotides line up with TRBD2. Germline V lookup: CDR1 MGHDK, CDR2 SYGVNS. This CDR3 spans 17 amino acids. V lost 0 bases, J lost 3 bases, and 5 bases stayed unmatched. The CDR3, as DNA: TGTGCCAGCAGTGAATACCTCACTAGCGGGAGAACAGATACGCAGTATTTT. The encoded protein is CASSEYLTSGRTDTQYF.

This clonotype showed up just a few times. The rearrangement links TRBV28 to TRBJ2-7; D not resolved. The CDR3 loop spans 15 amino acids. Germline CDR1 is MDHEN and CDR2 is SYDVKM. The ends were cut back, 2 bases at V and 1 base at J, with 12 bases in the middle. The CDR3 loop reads CASSLKNPLSYEQYF. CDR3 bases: TGTGCCAGCAGTTTAAAGAACCCCCTATCCTACGAGCAGTACTTC.

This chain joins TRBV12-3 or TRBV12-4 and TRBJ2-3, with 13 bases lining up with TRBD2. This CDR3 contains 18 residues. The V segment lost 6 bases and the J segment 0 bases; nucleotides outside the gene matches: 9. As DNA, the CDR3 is TGTGCCAGCAGCTCCGGGACTAGCGGGACCGCTAGCACAGATACGCAGTATTTT. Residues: CASSSGTSGTASTDTQYF.

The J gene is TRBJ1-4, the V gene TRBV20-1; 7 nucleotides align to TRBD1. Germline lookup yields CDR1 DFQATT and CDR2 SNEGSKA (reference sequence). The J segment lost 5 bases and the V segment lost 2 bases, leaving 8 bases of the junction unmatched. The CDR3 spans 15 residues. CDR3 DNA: TGCAGTGCTAGACGTGGGACAGCCCAAAATGAAAAACTGTTTTTT. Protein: CSARRGTAQNEKLFF.

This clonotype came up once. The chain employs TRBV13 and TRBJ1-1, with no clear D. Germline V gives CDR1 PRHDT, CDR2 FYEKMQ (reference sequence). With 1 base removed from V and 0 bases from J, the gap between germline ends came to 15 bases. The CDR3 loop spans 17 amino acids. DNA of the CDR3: TGTGCCAGCAGCTTAGAGGTACGACTGTCCCTGAACACTGAAGCTTTCTTT. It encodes CASSLEVRLSLNTEAFF.

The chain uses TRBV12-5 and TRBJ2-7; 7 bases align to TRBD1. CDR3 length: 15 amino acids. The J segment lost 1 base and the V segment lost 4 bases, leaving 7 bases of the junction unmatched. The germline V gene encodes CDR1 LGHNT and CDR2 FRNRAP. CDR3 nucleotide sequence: TGTGCTAGTGGTTGGTCGGACAGGCCATCCTACGAGCAGTACTTC. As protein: CASGWSDRPSYEQYF.

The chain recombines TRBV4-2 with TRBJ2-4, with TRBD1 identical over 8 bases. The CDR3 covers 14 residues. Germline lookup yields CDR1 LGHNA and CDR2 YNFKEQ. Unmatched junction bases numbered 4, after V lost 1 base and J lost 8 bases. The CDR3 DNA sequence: TGTGCCAGCAGCCAAGCGACAGGGGTGGACATTCAGTACTTC. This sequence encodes CASSQATGVDIQYF.

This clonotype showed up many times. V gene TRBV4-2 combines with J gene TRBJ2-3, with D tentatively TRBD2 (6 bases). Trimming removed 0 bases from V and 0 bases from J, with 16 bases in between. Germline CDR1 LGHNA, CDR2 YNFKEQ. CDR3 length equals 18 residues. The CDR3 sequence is CASSQDLYSRGSTDTQYF. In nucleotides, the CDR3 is TGTGCCAGCAGCCAAGATCTCTACTCGCGGGGTAGCACAGATACGCAGTATTTT.

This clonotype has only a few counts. CDR3: CASSPLGWADTQYF. CDR3 DNA sequence: TGTGCCAGTAGCCCGCTGGGGTGGGCAGATACGCAGTATTTT. The chain joins TRBV19 to TRBJ2-3; D call uncertain. V lost 6 bases to trimming and J lost 4 bases, with 14 bases between them. CDR1 is LNHDA, CDR2 SQIVND, per germline (reference sequence). This CDR3 is built from 14 residues. The full variable domain, completed using reference TRBV19 and TRBJ2-3, is DGGITQSPKYLFRKEGQNVTLSCEQNLNHDAMYWYRQDPGQGLRLIYYSQIVNDFQKGDIAEGYSVSREKKESFPLTVTSAQKNPTAFYLCASSPLGWADTQYFGPGTRLTVL.

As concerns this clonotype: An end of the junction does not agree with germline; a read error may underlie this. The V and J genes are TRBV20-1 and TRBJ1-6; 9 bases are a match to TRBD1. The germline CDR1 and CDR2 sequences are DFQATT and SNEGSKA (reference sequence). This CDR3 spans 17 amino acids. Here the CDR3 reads CSAVGDRVVLDNSPPHF. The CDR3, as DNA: TGCAGTGCTGTAGGGGACAGGGTAGTTTTGGACAATTCACCCCCCCACTTT.

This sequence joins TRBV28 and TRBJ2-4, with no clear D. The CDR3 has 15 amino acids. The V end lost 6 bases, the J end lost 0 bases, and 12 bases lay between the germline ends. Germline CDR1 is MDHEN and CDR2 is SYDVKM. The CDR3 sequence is CASSDNLLAKNIQYF. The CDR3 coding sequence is TGTGCCAGCAGCGACAACCTACTAGCCAAAAACATTCAGTACTTC.

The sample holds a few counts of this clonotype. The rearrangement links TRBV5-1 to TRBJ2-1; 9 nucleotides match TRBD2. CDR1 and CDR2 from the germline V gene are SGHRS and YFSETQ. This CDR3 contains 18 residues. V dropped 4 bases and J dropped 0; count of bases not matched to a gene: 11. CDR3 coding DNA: TGCGCCAGCAGCACCCGAGTAGCGGGAGTTGACTCCTACAATGAGCAGTTCTTC. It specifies CASSTRVAGVDSYNEQFF.

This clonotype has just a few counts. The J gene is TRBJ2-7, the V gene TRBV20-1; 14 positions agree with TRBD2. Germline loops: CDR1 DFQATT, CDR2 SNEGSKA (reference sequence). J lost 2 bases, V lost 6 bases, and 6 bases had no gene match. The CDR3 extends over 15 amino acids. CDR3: CSAPLTSGRAYEQYF. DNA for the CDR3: TGCAGTGCCCCCCTGACTAGCGGGAGGGCCTACGAGCAGTACTTC.

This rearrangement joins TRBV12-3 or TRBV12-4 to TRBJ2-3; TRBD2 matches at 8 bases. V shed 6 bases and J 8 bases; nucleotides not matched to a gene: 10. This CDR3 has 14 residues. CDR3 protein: CASSSGTRGLTQYF. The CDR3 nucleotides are TGTGCCAGCAGCTCCGGGACTAGGGGTCTTACGCAGTATTTT.